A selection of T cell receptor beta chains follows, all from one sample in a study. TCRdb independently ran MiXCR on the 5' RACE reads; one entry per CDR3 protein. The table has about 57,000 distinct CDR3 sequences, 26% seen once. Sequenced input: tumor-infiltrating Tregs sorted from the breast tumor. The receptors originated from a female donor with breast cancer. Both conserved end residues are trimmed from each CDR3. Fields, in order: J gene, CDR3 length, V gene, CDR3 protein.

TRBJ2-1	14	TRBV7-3	ASSLTSTGGFNEQF
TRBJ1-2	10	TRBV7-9	ASSLEGWGYT
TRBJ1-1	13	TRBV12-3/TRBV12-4	ASRPTGDAFTEAF
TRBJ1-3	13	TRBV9	ASSVGMDRENTIY
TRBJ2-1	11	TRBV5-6	ASRRVGYNEQF
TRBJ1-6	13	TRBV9	ASSVNQGASSPLH
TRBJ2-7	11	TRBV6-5	ASRESSAYEQY
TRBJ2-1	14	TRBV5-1	ASSSGSSGGLNEQF
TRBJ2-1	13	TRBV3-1	ASSVAMSSYNEQF
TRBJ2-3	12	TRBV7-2	ASSNRASTDTQY
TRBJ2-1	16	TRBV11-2	ASSFALLAGGSYNEQF
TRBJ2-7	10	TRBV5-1	ASSLLKYEQY
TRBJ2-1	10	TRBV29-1	SVDVGGLEQF
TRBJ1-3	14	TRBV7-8	ASSLMQGSSGNTIY
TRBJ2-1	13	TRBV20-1	SAKQGGSPYNEQF
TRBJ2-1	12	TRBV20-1	SAAPGLIHNEQF
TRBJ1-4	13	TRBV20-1	STPHGGSSNEKLF
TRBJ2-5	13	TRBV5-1	ASSLFTGTQETQY
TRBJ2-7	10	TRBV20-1	SALGQTYEQY
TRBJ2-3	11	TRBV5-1	ASSFTGVTTQY
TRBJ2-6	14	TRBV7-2	ASSLRTLSGANVLT
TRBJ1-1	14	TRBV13	ASSFGTGIEDTEAF
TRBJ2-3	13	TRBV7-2	ASSSSNSWGDTQY
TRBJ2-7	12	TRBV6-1	ASVRDRASYEQY
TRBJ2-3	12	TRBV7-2	ASSSGKGKDTQY
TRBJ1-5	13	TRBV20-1	SALRTDYSNQPQH
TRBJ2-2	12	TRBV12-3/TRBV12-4	ASSLIGPQEELF
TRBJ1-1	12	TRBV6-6	ASSYDLGGTEAF